The clone carrying this T cell receptor (beta chain) was observed a few times. Its antigen is still unknown. The whole isolated RNA underwent reverse transcription, so sequencing captured expressed TCRB transcripts. Method: immunoSEQ multiplex PCR; TCRdb's copy keeps in-frame clones and lacks some. The sample has about 650,000 clones, under 15% seen once. This sample was taken from a study of beta chain features in type 1 diabetes. The wider study: Sorted cells examined across all samples numbered 107,917,701. General study points: Researchers report that Type 1 diabetes patients had moderately but significantly shorter TCRB CDR3s across all four CD4+ subsets.

This clonotype originated in a young man with type 1 diabetes. The sequencing input was naive CD4+ T cells from blood.

CDR3 in amino acids: CASSPADRGTKETQYF. As DNA, the CDR3 is TGTGCCAGCAGCCCCGCCGACAGGGGAACCAAAGAGACCCAGTACTTC. The chain couples TRBV7-9 to TRBJ2-5; 8 positions agree with TRBD1. The V segment lost 5 bases and the J segment 3 bases; nucleotides outside the gene matches: 11. This CDR3 is built from 16 residues. Germline V gene data show CDR1 as SEHNR and CDR2 as FQNEAQ (reference sequence).